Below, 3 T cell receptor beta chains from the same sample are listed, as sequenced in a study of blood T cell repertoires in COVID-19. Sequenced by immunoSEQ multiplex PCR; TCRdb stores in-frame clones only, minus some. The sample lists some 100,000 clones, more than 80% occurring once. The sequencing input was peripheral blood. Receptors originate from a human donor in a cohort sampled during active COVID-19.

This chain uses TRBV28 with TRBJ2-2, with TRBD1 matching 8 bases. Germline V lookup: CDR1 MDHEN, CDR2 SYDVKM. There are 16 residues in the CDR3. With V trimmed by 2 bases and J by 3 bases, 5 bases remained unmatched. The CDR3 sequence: CASSLNPGGDTGELFF. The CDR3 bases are TGTGCCAGCAGTTTAAATCCAGGGGGCGACACCGGGGAGCTGTTTTTT. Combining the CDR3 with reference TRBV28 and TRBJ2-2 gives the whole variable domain DVKVTQSSRYLVKRTGEKVFLECVQDMDHENMFWYRQDPGLGLRLIYFSYDVKMKEKGDIPEGYSVSREKKERFSLILESASTNQTSMYLCASSLNPGGDTGELFFGEGSRLTVL.

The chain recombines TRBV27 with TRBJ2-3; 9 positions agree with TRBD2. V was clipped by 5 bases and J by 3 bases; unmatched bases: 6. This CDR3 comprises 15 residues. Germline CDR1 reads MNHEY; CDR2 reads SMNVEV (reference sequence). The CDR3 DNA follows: TGTGCCAGCAGTCACCCCCTAGCGGGGACAGATACGCAGTATTTT. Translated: CASSHPLAGTDTQYF.

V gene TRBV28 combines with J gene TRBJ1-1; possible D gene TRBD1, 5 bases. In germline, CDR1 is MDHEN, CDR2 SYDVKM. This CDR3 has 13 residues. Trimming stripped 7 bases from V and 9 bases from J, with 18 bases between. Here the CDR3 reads CASTLRGVDQAFF. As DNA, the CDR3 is TGTGCCAGCACGTTGCGGGGCGTGGATCAAGCTTTCTTT.